The clone carrying this TCR beta chain was seen a few times. What it recognizes is unknown. This specimen comes from a study of T-cell reconstitution after alpha-beta-depleted transplantation in children. Unique molecular identifiers were incorporated when the TCRbeta library was constructed. TCRdb itself ran the PCR reads through MiXCR, one entry per CDR3 protein. This table holds 450,000 to 550,000 distinct CDR3 sequences, 10% to 12% found once. Overall study results and limits: One year post-transplant, T-cell counts and diversity were largely derived from T cells produced anew.

Germline V gene data show CDR1 as MNHEY and CDR2 as SVGAGI. The V end was cut by 2 bases, the J end by 1 base, with 9 bases between. The CDR3 extends over 15 amino acids. The sequence derives from a female patient aged 2-15 years who had a stem cell transplant for aplastic anemia, so the T cells may come from the graft donor. The chain is built from TRBV6-5 and TRBJ1-5, with D hard to call. The source was PBMCs, mostly from graft donor cells, collected 180 days after TCRalphabeta/CD19-depleted stem cell transplant. The CDR3 loop is CASSYAGLSNQPQHF. The CDR3 DNA is TGTGCCAGCAGTTACGCGGGCTTGAGCAATCAGCCCCAGCATTTT.